This T cell receptor (beta chain) was observed in a study of CD4+ T cells in melanoma. CDR1 and CDR2 from the germline V gene are SGHRS and YFSETQ. This CDR3 region has 13 residues. V shed 4 bases and J shed 6 bases, with 11 bases lying between them. Study results and caveats: Diverse differentiation states were reported for melanoma neoantigen-specific CD4+ T cells. A reported correlation linked neoantigen-specific CD4+ T cells to CD8+, macrophage and B cell function.

TCRdb's table, derived via immunoSEQ multiplex PCR, lists solely in-frame clones and lacks some. Seen here are 20,000 to 25,000 clones, about three quarters observed once, and the top ten hold roughly a tenth. Note on this clone: No antigen is known for it.

The source of this sequence is a human donor with melanoma. The gene calls are TRBV5-1 and TRBJ2-1; D is tentatively TRBD1 or TRBD2 (5 bases each). The CDR3 protein is CASSTGPGNEQFF. Here the CDR3 DNA reads TGCGCCAGCAGCACGGGACCTGGCAATGAGCAGTTCTTC.